This TCR beta chain was found in a study of cytomegalovirus exposure and HLA in healthy donors. The overall study: The 130 or so validation repertoires used a platform that matched the one used for the approximately 620 first-cohort repertoires, as a later analysis reported.

The donors were in the approximately 120-subject validation cohort; that cohort was separate from the roughly 700-subject first cohort. The assay was immunoSEQ multiplex PCR, and TCRdb's table has in-frame clones only and misses some. The sample shows 95,000 to 150,000 clones, roughly 90% of them seen only once. Findings and caveats of the study: Rare sequences made up most TCRs, while some public TCRs were found in many donors.

Notes on this clone: What it binds is not known.

Input material: PBMCs. The sequence came from a woman aged 18-29 years in good health and CMV-seronegative.

CDR3 coding DNA: TGTGCCAGCAGCTTAGTAGGGGTCGATGAGCAGTTCTTC. Its translation is CASSLVGVDEQFF. This chain links TRBV7-9 with TRBJ2-1; possibly TRBD1 for D (5 bases). From germline, CDR1 is SEHNR and CDR2 FQNEAQ (reference sequence). Deletions cut 1 base from V and 8 bases from J, with 9 bases between. The CDR3 sequence is 13 residues long.